One and the same sample provided the 25 T cell receptor beta chains below, sequenced in a study of OX40 agonist ivuxolimab in advanced cancers. Some clones are missing from TCRdb's copy, which holds only in-frame ones; the method was immunoSEQ multiplex PCR. Of 90,000 to 120,000 clones detected, 80% to 95% appear once; the ten largest clones hold 0.66%. Source: CD4+ or CD8+ T cells sorted from blood, taken in a trial of the OX40 agonist ivuxolimab. The receptor set was obtained from an adult with an advanced solid tumor such as melanoma, head and neck, liver or kidney cancer.

The J gene is TRBJ1-2, the V gene TRBV2, with 8 bases lining up with TRBD1. With V trimmed by 8 bases and J by 4 bases, 3 bases remained unmatched. CDR3 length: 12 residues. The germline gives CDR1 SNHLY, CDR2 FYNNEI. CDR3 sequence: CASATGGYGYTF. Here the CDR3 DNA reads TGTGCCAGCGCAACAGGGGGCTATGGCTACACCTTC.

By sample fraction, this clone is medium-sized. In nucleotides, the CDR3 is TGTGCCAGCAGTCAATTCCGGGTGAACACTGAAGCTTTCTTT. It is translated as CASSQFRVNTEAFF. V is TRBV7-8 and J is TRBJ1-1; D is ambiguous. Germline loops: CDR1 SGHVS, CDR2 FQNEAQ. The length of the CDR3 is 14 residues. V lost 6 bases to trimming and J lost 0 bases, with 11 bases between them.

The rearrangement links TRBV5-1 to TRBJ1-4; TRBD1 aligns across 8 bases. Trimming at V came to 5 bases and at J to 6 bases, leaving 3 bases not matched to a gene. This CDR3 comprises 13 residues. Per the germline V gene, CDR1 is SGHRS and CDR2 is YFSETQ. CDR3 coding DNA: TGCGCCAGCAGAGGACAGGGCGATGAAAAACTGTTTTTT. Translated, it gives CASRGQGDEKLFF.

The chain couples TRBV19 to TRBJ1-5; 10 nucleotides align to TRBD1. The CDR3 spans 18 residues. Per germline, CDR1 LNHDA and CDR2 SQIVND (reference sequence). V shed 5 bases and J 5 bases; nucleotides not matched to a gene: 15. The CDR3 nucleotides are TGTGCCAGTAGTCCCCAAGACCCGCGGGACAGGGGTGATCAGCCCCAGCATTTT. Protein sequence: CASSPQDPRDRGDQPQHF.

The chain employs TRBV5-1 and TRBJ2-5, with D perhaps TRBD2 (5 bases). From germline, CDR1 is SGHRS and CDR2 YFSETQ. V dropped 1 base and J dropped 6 bases, with 16 bases sitting between them. CDR3 length equals 15 residues. Here the CDR3 DNA reads TGCGCCAGCAGCTTGAGGTCTAGCTTAGATAAGACCCAGTACTTC. This codes for CASSLRSSLDKTQYF.

The chain recombines TRBV10-3 with TRBJ1-1; possibly TRBD1 for D (5 bases). Trimming pared 9 bases from V and 2 bases from J, leaving 13 bases between. In germline, CDR1 is ENHRY, CDR2 SYGVKD. The CDR3 has 13 amino acids. The CDR3 is CAINPGQNTEAFF. CDR3 nucleotides: TGTGCCATAAACCCAGGACAAAACACTGAAGCTTTCTTT.

The genes are TRBV7-9 and TRBJ2-3; the match to TRBD1 covers 8 bases. This CDR3 has 17 residues. The germline V gene encodes CDR1 SEHNR and CDR2 FQNEAQ (reference sequence). Unmatched junction bases numbered 12, after V lost 5 bases and J lost 2 bases. The CDR3 bases are TGTGCCAGCAGCCGCTACACATCGACAGGGGTCACAGATACGCAGTATTTT. It is translated as CASSRYTSTGVTDTQYF. The full variable domain, its missing parts supplied by reference TRBV7-9 and TRBJ2-3, is DTGVSQNPRHKITKRGQNVTFRCDPISEHNRLYWYRQTLGQGPEFLTYFQNEAQLEKSRLLSDRFSAERPKGSFSTLEIQRTEQGDSAMYLCASSRYTSTGVTDTQYFGPGTRLTVL.

This clone appeared once. The chain recombines TRBV4-1 with TRBJ2-2, with 9 bases lining up with TRBD1. The CDR3 totals 16 residues. Germline V lookup: CDR1 MGHRA, CDR2 YSYEKL. J gave up 4 bases and V 4 bases, and 7 bases lay outside the gene matches. Written as DNA, the CDR3 is TGCGCCAGCAGCCGCTTCGGACAGGGGCCCACCGGGGAGCTGTTTTTT. Protein: CASSRFGQGPTGELFF.

The rearrangement links TRBV10-3 to TRBJ1-1, with 10 bases lining up with TRBD1. The CDR3 length is 14 residues. Germline lookup yields CDR1 ENHRY and CDR2 SYGVKD. Trimming removed 8 bases from V and 4 bases from J; junction bases left unmatched: 7. The CDR3: CAIGTGDGATEAFF. The CDR3 DNA follows: TGTGCCATCGGGACAGGGGATGGAGCCACTGAAGCTTTCTTT.

This clone was seen a single time. This chain connects TRBV10-2 to TRBJ2-5; D might be TRBD1 (6 bases). Germline-derived CDR1 and CDR2 are WSHSY and SAAADI. Trimming took 4 bases from V and 5 from J, leaving 23 bases between them. The CDR3 is 17 residues long. DNA of the CDR3: TGCGCCAGCAGTGGCCAGGCACAGGGTTCCCGTTGGGAGACCCAGTACTTC. Protein product: CASSGQAQGSRWETQYF.

This chain uses TRBV6-5 with TRBJ2-5, with 12 bases matching TRBD1. This CDR3 is 16 amino acids long. Germline V gene lookup returns CDR1 MNHEY and CDR2 SVGAGI. After removal of 1 base from V and 3 bases from J, the junction contained 3 bases not matched to a gene. The chain's CDR3 is CASSYFGTGGKETQYF. CDR3 DNA: TGTGCCAGCAGTTACTTCGGGACAGGGGGCAAAGAGACCCAGTACTTC.

The rearrangement links TRBV1 to TRBJ2-3; the DNA was not compared with TRBD2, the D call given in the table. TRBV1 is a pseudogene locus. This CDR3 has 19 residues. The CDR3 DNA is TGCACCAGCAGCCAAGAGGCCCCAGGGACTAGCGGGAGTCTCGATACGCAGTATTTT. The encoded protein is CTSSQEAPGTSGSLDTQYF.

The genes are TRBV27 and TRBJ1-5; TRBD1 is a possible D gene (5 bases). The CDR3 sequence is 17 residues long. The V gene lost 2 bases and the J gene lost 1 base, with 15 bases spanning the gap. Per germline, CDR1 MNHEY and CDR2 SMNVEV (reference sequence). DNA for the CDR3: TGTGCCAGCAGTTTAATGCAGGGCCCGACGAGCAATCAGCCCCAGCATTTT. Amino acid sequence: CASSLMQGPTSNQPQHF.

This clone appeared a few times. The rearrangement joins TRBV19 to TRBJ1-5; D uncertain. The CDR3 loop spans 14 amino acids. Germline values: CDR1 LNHDA, CDR2 SQIVND (reference sequence). V was pared by 0 bases and J by 2 bases, with 5 bases between. Written as DNA, the CDR3 is TGTGCCAGTAGTATAGACCCTGGCAATCAGCCCCAGCATTTT. Encoded protein: CASSIDPGNQPQHF.

This chain uses TRBV5-4 with TRBJ2-7; 13 bases agree with TRBD2. V was clipped by 3 bases and J by 4 bases; unmatched bases: 10. The CDR3 has 17 amino acids. Germline V gene lookup returns CDR1 SGHNT and CDR2 YYREEE (reference sequence). This CDR3 reads CASSSATSGRQTYEQYF. DNA of the CDR3: TGTGCCAGCAGCTCCGCGACTAGCGGGAGGCAGACTTACGAGCAGTACTTC.

V and J are TRBV30 and TRBJ2-2; 8 bases match TRBD2. Trimming at V came to 4 bases and at J to 4 bases, leaving 5 bases not matched to a gene. CDR3 length equals 14 residues. CDR1 and CDR2 from the germline V gene are GTSNPN and SVGIG (reference sequence). The CDR3 DNA reads TGTGCCTGGAAACTAGCGGATACCACCGGGGAGCTGTTTTTT. Its protein is CAWKLADTTGELFF.

This clone occurred once. The V and J genes are TRBV9 and TRBJ1-5, with D maybe TRBD1 (5 bases). V lost 0 bases and J 7 bases, leaving 14 bases between the germline ends. This CDR3 contains 15 residues. The germline V gene has CDR1 SGDLS and CDR2 YYNGEE. The CDR3 region has the DNA TGTGCCAGCAGCGTAGGGGACGGCCTCCGGCAGCCCCAGCATTTT. This encodes CASSVGDGLRQPQHF.

The rearrangement links TRBV28 to TRBJ1-2; TRBD1 might be the D (6 bases). The CDR3 runs 17 residues. Germline assignment: CDR1 MDHEN and CDR2 SYDVKM. The V end lost 1 base, the J end lost 7 bases, and 22 bases lay between the germline ends. The CDR3: CASSLSGVGFGLLGYTF. CDR3 coding DNA: TGTGCCAGCAGTTTATCAGGGGTGGGCTTTGGGTTACTTGGCTACACCTTC.

This chain uses TRBV7-2 with TRBJ2-7; TRBD1 agrees at 10 bases. This CDR3 region has 15 residues. The ends lost 0 bases at V and 4 bases at J; junction bases unmatched: 3. Germline values: CDR1 SGHTA, CDR2 FQGNSA. The CDR3 region has the DNA TGTGCCAGCAGCTTAGCCCCGGGACAGGGGTACGAGCAGTACTTC. As protein: CASSLAPGQGYEQYF.

The rearrangement uses TRBV30 and TRBJ2-3; D unclear. Germline CDR1 GTSNPN, CDR2 SVGIG (reference sequence). V was shortened by 2 bases and J by 5 bases, with 5 bases between the two germline ends. This CDR3 is 11 amino acids long. CDR3 sequence: CAWSQVDTQYF. The DNA for the CDR3 is TGTGCCTGGAGTCAGGTAGATACGCAGTATTTT. Complete variable domain (other parts from reference TRBV30 and TRBJ2-3): SQTIHQWPATLVQPVGSPLSLECTVEGTSNPNLYWYRQAAGRGLQLLFYSVGIGQISSEVPQNLSASRPQDRQFILSSKKLLLSDSGFYLCAWSQVDTQYFGPGTRLTVL.

This clone came up once. The chain recombines TRBV14 with TRBJ1-2; the D gene is possibly TRBD1 (5 bases). V lost 0 bases to trimming and J lost 6 bases, with 11 bases between them. The CDR3 runs to 14 residues. CDR1 is SGHDN, CDR2 FVKESK, per germline. CDR3 amino acids: CASSQDRTTDGYTF. CDR3 sequence (DNA): TGTGCCAGCAGCCAAGATAGGACAACAGATGGCTACACCTTC.

In this sample, this clone turned up once. The chain is built from TRBV5-6 and TRBJ2-7, with 7 bases fitting TRBD1. Germline V gene lookup returns CDR1 SGHDT and CDR2 YYEEEE. Losses at the gene ends were 6 bases for V and 0 bases for J; bases not matched to a gene: 9. This CDR3 spans 15 amino acids. CDR3 nucleotides: TGTGCCAGCACCGGACCGACAGGGATCTCCTACGAGCAGTACTTC. Its protein is CASTGPTGISYEQYF.

The chain recombines TRBV27 with TRBJ1-1; perhaps TRBD1 as D (5 bases). Between the trimmed V and J ends, which lost 5 bases and 0 bases, there was a span of 13 bases. This CDR3 is 15 amino acids long. In germline, CDR1 is MNHEY, CDR2 SMNVEV (reference sequence). The CDR3 is CASSPFRALNTEAFF. The DNA of the CDR3 is TGTGCCAGCAGTCCATTCAGGGCACTGAACACTGAAGCTTTCTTT.

This chain joins TRBV10-3 and TRBJ2-2; tentatively, D is TRBD1 or TRBD2 (5 bases each). Trimming shortened V by 4 bases and J by 0 bases, and 6 bases separated the two germline ends. The CDR3 totals 14 residues. Germline V CDR1 and CDR2: ENHRY, SYGVKD. As DNA, the CDR3 is TGTGCCATCAGTGGAGGGGCGAACACCGGGGAGCTGTTTTTT. Its translation is CAISGGANTGELFF.

The sample holds one count of this clone. The chain couples TRBV7-2 to TRBJ2-6; no definite D call. There are 12 residues in the CDR3. Trimming stripped 6 bases from V and 2 bases from J, with 2 bases between. Germline V lookup: CDR1 SGHTA, CDR2 FQGNSA. CDR3 nucleotides: TGTGCCAGCAGTCCTGGGGCCAACGTCCTGACTTTC. This gives the protein CASSPGANVLTF.